This T cell receptor beta chain was sequenced during a study of patients and donors after allogeneic stem cell transplantation. In TCRdb, the RT-PCR reads were re-called with MiXCR into one record per CDR3 protein. The sample shows about 230,000 distinct CDR3 sequences, about 14% of them seen only once. Only a few counts were recorded for this clonotype. The sequence derives from a human donor who was either an allogeneic HSCT recipient or a stem cell or donor lymphocyte infusion donor (not recorded which). It is not recorded whose cells these are; they may come from a transplant donor. Material: blood, either unsorted or a sorted T cell fraction (not recorded which).

The CDR3 region has the DNA TGTGCCAGCAGCTTAGCGCCGCCAGAATTGGGTGAGCAGTTCTTC. Its protein is CASSLAPPELGEQFF. The J gene is TRBJ2-1, the V gene TRBV7-2; D not certain. The CDR3 has 15 amino acids. Germline loops: CDR1 SGHTA, CDR2 FQGNSA. V gave up 0 bases and J gave up 9 bases, with 15 bases separating them.